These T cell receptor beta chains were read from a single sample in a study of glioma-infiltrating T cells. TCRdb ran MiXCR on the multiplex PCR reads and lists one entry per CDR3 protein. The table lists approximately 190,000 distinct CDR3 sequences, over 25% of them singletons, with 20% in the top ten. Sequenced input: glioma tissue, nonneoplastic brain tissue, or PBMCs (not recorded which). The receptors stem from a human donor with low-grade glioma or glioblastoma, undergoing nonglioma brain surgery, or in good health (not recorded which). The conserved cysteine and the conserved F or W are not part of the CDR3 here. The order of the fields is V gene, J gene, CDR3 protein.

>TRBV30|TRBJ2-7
ASSLGLTAGEQY
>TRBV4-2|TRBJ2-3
ASSPTAGLAGVKGRRNTQY
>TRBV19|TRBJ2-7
ASSMKSALVKSEQY
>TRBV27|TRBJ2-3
ASRWYLTDTQY
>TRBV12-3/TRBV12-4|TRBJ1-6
ASSFYLLDRYNSPLH
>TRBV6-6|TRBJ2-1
ASSYSTGEVGDEQF
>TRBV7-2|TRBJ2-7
ASSYRQGAHEQY
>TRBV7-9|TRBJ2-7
ASSPTGPSYEQY
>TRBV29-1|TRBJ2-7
SGSTGAWGEQY
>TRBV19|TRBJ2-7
ASSLTSGIYEKY
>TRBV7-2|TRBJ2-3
ASSPGLAALKDTQY
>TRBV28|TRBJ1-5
ASTPRDRQPQH
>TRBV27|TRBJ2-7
ASSSGASYEQY
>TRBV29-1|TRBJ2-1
SVGQGTYNEQF
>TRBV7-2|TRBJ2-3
ASSLRSGRTSGSTDTQY
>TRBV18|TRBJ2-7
ASSPGWEPYEQY
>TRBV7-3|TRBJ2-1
ASSLEGPSSSYNEQF
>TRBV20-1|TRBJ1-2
SASIARTGPNYGYT
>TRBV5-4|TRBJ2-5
ASSPAGTEQETQY
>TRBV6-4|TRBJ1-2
ASNEGTAINYGYT
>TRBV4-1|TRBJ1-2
ASSPQQGFYGYT
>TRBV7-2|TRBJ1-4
ASSLAGTNEKLF
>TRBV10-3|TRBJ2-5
AISEGFRQETQY
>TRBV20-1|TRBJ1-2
SASRGLDYGYT
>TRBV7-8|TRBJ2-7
ASVRDGGQSSYEQY
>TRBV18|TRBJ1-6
ASSKGQEAFNSPLH
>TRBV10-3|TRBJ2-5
AINGPGETKY
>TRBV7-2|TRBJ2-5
ASGRRLAGSGSLFHEQY
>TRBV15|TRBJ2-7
ATSPRGGRSYEQY
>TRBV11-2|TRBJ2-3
ASSLVGGGPADTQY
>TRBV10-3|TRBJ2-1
GSGTGDYNEQF
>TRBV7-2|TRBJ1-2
ASSPGQGRTDGSGYGYT
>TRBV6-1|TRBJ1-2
ASGRTLANYGYT
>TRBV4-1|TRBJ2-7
ASSQASTDSSYEQY
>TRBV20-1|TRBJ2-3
SARLAGPTDTQY
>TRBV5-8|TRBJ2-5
ASSSSPGTGIETQY